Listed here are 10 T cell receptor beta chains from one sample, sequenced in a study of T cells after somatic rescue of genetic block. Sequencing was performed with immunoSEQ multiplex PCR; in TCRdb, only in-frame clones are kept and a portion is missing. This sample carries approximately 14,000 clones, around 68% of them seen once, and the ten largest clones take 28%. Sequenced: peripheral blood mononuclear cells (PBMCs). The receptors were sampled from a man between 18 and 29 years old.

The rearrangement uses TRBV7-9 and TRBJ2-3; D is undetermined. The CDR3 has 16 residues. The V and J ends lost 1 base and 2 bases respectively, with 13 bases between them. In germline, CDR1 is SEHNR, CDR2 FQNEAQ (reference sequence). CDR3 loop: CASSLGVLENTDTQYF. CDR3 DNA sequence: TGTGCCAGCAGCTTAGGTGTCTTGGAAAACACAGATACGCAGTATTTT.

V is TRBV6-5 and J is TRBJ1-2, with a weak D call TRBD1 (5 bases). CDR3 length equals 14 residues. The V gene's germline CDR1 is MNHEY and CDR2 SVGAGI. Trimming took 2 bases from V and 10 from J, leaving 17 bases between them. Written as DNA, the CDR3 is TGTGCCAGCAGTTACGGCCACGGGGCCCTAGACTACACCTTC. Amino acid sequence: CASSYGHGALDYTF.

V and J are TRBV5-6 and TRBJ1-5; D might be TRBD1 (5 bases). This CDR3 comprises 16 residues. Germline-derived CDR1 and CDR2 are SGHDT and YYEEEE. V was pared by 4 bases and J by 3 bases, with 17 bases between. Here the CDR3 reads CASSVGLGGANQPQHF. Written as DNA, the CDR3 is TGTGCCAGCAGCGTGGGACTGGGAGGGGCCAATCAGCCCCAGCATTTT.

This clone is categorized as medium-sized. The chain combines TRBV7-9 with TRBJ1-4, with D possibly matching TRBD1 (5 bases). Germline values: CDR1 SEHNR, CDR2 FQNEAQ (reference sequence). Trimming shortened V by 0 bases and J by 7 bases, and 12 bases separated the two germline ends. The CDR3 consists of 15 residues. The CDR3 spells CASSLAQGPREKLFF. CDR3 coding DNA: TGTGCCAGCAGCTTAGCCCAGGGTCCCCGTGAAAAACTGTTTTTT.

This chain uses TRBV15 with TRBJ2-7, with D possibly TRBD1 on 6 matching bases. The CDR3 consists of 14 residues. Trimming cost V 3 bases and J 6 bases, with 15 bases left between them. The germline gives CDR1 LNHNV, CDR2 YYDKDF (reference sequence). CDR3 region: CATSSNPYRVEQYF. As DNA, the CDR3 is TGTGCCACCAGCAGTAACCCATACAGGGTCGAGCAGTACTTC.

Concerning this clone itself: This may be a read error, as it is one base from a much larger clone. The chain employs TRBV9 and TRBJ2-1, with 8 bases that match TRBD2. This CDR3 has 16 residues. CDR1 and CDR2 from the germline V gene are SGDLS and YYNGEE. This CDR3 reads CASSVALAGGHNGQFF. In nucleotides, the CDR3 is TGTGCCAGCAGCGTAGCTCTCGCGGGAGGCCACAATGGGCAGTTCTTC.

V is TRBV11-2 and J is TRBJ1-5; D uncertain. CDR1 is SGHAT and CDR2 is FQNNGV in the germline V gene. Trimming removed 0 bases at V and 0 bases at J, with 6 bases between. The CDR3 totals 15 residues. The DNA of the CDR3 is TGTGCCAGCAGCTTAGAGGGGATTAGCAATCAGCCCCAGCATTTT. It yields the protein CASSLEGISNQPQHF.

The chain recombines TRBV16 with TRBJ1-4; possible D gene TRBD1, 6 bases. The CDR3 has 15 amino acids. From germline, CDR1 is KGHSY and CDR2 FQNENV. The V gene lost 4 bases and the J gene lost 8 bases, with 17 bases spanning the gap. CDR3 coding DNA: TGTGCCAGCAGCCCTGGGGGGGCGCGGAGCGAAAAACTGTTTTTT. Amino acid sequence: CASSPGGARSEKLFF. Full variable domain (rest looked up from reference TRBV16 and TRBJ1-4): GEEVAQTPKHLVRGEGQKAKLYCAPIKGHSYVFWYQQVLKNEFKFLISFQNENVFDETGMPKERFSAKCLPNSPCSLEIQATKLEDSAVYFCASSPGGARSEKLFFGSGTQLSVL.

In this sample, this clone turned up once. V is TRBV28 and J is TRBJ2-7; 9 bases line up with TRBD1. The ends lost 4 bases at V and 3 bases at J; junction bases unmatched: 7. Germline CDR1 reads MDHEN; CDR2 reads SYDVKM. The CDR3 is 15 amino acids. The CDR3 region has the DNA TGTGCCAGCAGTTCCCGACAGGGGGGGGTCTACGAGCAGTACTTC. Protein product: CASSSRQGGVYEQYF.

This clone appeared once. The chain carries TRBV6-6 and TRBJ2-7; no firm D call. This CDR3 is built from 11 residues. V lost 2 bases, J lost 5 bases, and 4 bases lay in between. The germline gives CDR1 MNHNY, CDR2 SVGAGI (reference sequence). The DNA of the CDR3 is TGTGCCAGCAGTTACATGCACGAGCAGTACTTC. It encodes CASSYMHEQYF.